This entry is about one T cell receptor beta chain. This clonotype appeared many times. No cognate antigen has been identified for it. No base quality values were provided; no much bigger clone lies one nucleotide off. Trimming removed 1 base from V and 2 bases from J, leaving 8 bases between the germline ends. The CDR3 spans 14 residues, from the cysteine through the phenylalanine. The CDR3 DNA has 42 bases and is translated from base 1. CDR1 and CDR2, per the germline V gene (reference sequence), are SEHNR and FQNEAQ. This record comes from a study of blood T cells in healthy people across ages (dated by TCRdb to between 2014 and 2017). General notes on the study: In model experiments, template switching captured roughly one uniquely barcoded TCR beta cDNA molecule for every two T cells. The donors were divided into four age groups: young (average around 15 years), middle-aged (about 40), aged (about 61) and long-lived (82). Age-related changes in TCR beta repertoire diversity were measured in the study by deep sequencing normalized with unique cDNA molecular identifiers. For two donors (one aged 18 to 30 and one aged 80 or older), the study analyzed two additional independent replicas of 1 million unique cDNA reads from the same blood draw.

Libraries were made using 5' RACE. The sequencing machine was an Illumina HiSeq 2500. The second PCR ran for roughly 7 to 11 cycles and used a J-beta primer mix along with a sample-barcoded 5' primer. A unique molecular identifier was introduced onto each TCR beta cDNA molecule by a template-switch 5' adaptor carrying 12 random nucleotides. At least 2.5 million CDR3-containing paired-end reads were obtained from each sample. All of the RNA was converted into first-strand cDNA using the Mint cDNA synthesis kit, with a TRBC-specific oligonucleotide serving as the primer. Following uracil-DNA glycosylase treatment, all cDNA underwent a first 18-cycle PCR with the universal primers M1SS and BC2_uni_R. On the study's bioinformatics: For normalization, 1 million high-quality reads, each with a distinct molecular identifier, were randomly selected from each sample. Instead of being binned into consensus sequences, reads that shared molecular identifiers were thrown out. MiTCR, with a Q25 quality threshold and the strictest error-elimination algorithm, was used for CDR3 identification, clonotype clustering and error correction. A nonparametric unseen species model using Euler transformation provided a lower-bound estimate of total TCR beta diversity. The raw public reads went through TCRdb reprocessing: fastp at Q25, MiXCR clone calling, in-frame beta chains kept. Every CDR3 protein is listed once, alongside the most common genes and DNA of its rows. The V and J calls shown here were made by TCRdb, not taken from the authors' results. A total of nearly 800,000 distinct CDR3 sequences appear in this sample, roughly 25% of them only once. Roughly 3.5% of the sample belongs to the ten largest clones.

What the work shows at the level of the full study, not this receptor alone: Observed TCR beta diversity correlated strongly with the percentage of naive T cells measured by flow cytometry. The long-lived group showed more naive CD4+ T cells, fewer expanded clones and increased TCR diversity than the aged group, suggesting age selection. Donor CMV infection status was unknown, potentially confounding age-related changes in expanded clonotypes. Total diversity estimates from one million sequenced T cells were considered lower bounds and underestimates. Observed TCR beta diversity per million T cells fell roughly linearly with age, and a significant reduction was already apparent by age roughly 40. Bulk unsorted PBMC profiling prevented conclusive comparison of naive and antigen-experienced compartments.

The approximately 41 donors, aged about 6 to 100 years, were systemically healthy Caucasian individuals from Russia. Approximately 10 milliliters of peripheral blood were collected from each donor into EDTA-treated Vacutainer tubes. Ficoll-Paque density-gradient centrifugation was used to isolate PBMCs, with at least 6.5 million per sample. Trizol reagent was used to extract total RNA from the PBMCs, yielding at least 5.5 micrograms per sample. Naive CD45RAhigh/CD27high T cell percentages were measured by flow cytometry on a PBMC aliquot from every donor. The same data also contributed to another study, on T cells of mothers and their children. That second report states: Donors were nine systemically healthy Caucasian individuals: three mothers and their six children. cDNA synthesis used all of the extracted RNA, with around 1.4 ug of RNA in each 15 ul reaction. In the second PCR, the M1S primer introduced both the sample barcodes and 2-4 random nucleotides. More than 8 million TCR beta CDR3 reads were obtained from each mother, and some 3 million reads were obtained from each child. Thymic selection shapes the output of TCR recombination in a similar way in related and unrelated pairs, and inherited differences have a minor effect. Normalized repertoire overlap was always found to be slightly, but never significantly, higher in related mother-child pairs than in unrelated mother-child pairs. With a sensitivity of approximately 100 clones per million clonotypes, no persistent microchimeric T cell clones were detected. Deep NGS was used in the study to compare the TCR beta repertoires of mothers and children and to look for features that separate related mother-child pairs from unrelated individuals. Mothers averaged approximately 41 +/- 4 years of age and children averaged 11 +/- 4 years. After adapters were ligated using NEBNext reagents, the libraries underwent 100+100 nt paired-end sequencing on an Illumina HiSeq 2000. To prevent cross-contamination, the mother and child libraries were prepared a month apart and were sequenced in separate runs. For each donor, between roughly 450,000 and 2,100,000 distinct TCR beta clonotypes were identified. Naive TCR beta clonotypes were estimated from low-frequency clonotypes matched to each donor's FACS-determined naive share, without sorting.

Sequenced input: blood. This clonotype was sampled from a boy younger than 18 in good health. The V and J segments used are TRBV7-9 and TRBJ2-5; the D gene cannot be named for sure. The nucleotides read TGTGCCAGCAGCTTAGTCGCCAGTCAAGAGACCCAGTACTTC. This is translated as CASSLVASQETQYF.